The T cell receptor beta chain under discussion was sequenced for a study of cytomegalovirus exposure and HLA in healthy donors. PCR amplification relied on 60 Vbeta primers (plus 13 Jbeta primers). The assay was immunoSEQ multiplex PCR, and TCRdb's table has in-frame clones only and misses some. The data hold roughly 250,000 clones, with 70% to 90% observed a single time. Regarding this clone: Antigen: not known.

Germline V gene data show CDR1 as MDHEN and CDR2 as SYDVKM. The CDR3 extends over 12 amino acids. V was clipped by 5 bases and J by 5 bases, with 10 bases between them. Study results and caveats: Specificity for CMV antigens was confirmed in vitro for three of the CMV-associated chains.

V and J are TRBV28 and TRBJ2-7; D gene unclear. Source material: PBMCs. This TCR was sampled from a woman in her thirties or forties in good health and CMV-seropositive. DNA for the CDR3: TGTGCCAGCAGTCCTCAGATCCACGAGCAGTACTTC. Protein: CASSPQIHEQYF.